Following are 2 T cell receptor beta chains from one sample sequenced in a study of blood T cell repertoires in COVID-19. Clones were read by immunoSEQ multiplex PCR, and TCRdb kept only the in-frame ones, dropping some. The sample consists of about 280,000 clones, around nine tenths of them appearing once. Source material: peripheral blood. Receptor source: a man between 40 and 49 years old with acute or convalescent COVID-19.

This chain's CDR3 is CASSLGFGAYEQYF. As DNA, the CDR3 is TGTGCCAGCAGCTTAGGATTCGGAGCCTACGAGCAGTACTTC. This chain joins TRBV7-2 and TRBJ2-7; D is undetermined. V was trimmed by 1 base and J by 2 bases, leaving 9 bases between them. Germline V gene lookup returns CDR1 SGHTA and CDR2 FQGNSA. This CDR3 comprises 14 residues.

This sequence joins TRBV3-1 (or the pseudogene TRBV3-2) and TRBJ2-1, with 10 bases matching TRBD2. J gave up 2 bases and V 4 bases, and 2 bases lay outside the gene matches. CDR1 LGHDT and CDR2 YNNKEL come from the germline V gene (reference sequence). The CDR3 runs 15 residues. The CDR3 bases are TGTGCCAGCAGCCCACTAGCGGGGACCTACAATGAGCAGTTCTTC. Translating it yields CASSPLAGTYNEQFF.